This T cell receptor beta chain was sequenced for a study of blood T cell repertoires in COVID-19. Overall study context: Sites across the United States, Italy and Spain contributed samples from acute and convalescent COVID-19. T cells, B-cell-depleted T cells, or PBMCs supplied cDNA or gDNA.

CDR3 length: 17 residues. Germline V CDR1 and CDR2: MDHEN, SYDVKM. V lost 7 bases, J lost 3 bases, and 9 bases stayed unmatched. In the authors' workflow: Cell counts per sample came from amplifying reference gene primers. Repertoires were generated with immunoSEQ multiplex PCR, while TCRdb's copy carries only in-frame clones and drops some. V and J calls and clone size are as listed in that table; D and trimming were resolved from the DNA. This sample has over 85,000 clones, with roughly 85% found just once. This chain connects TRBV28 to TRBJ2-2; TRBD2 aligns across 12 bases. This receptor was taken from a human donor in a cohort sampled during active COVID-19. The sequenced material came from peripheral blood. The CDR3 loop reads CASTTPASGRDTGELFF. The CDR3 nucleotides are TGTGCCAGCACCACTCCGGCTAGCGGGAGGGACACCGGGGAGCTGTTTTTT.